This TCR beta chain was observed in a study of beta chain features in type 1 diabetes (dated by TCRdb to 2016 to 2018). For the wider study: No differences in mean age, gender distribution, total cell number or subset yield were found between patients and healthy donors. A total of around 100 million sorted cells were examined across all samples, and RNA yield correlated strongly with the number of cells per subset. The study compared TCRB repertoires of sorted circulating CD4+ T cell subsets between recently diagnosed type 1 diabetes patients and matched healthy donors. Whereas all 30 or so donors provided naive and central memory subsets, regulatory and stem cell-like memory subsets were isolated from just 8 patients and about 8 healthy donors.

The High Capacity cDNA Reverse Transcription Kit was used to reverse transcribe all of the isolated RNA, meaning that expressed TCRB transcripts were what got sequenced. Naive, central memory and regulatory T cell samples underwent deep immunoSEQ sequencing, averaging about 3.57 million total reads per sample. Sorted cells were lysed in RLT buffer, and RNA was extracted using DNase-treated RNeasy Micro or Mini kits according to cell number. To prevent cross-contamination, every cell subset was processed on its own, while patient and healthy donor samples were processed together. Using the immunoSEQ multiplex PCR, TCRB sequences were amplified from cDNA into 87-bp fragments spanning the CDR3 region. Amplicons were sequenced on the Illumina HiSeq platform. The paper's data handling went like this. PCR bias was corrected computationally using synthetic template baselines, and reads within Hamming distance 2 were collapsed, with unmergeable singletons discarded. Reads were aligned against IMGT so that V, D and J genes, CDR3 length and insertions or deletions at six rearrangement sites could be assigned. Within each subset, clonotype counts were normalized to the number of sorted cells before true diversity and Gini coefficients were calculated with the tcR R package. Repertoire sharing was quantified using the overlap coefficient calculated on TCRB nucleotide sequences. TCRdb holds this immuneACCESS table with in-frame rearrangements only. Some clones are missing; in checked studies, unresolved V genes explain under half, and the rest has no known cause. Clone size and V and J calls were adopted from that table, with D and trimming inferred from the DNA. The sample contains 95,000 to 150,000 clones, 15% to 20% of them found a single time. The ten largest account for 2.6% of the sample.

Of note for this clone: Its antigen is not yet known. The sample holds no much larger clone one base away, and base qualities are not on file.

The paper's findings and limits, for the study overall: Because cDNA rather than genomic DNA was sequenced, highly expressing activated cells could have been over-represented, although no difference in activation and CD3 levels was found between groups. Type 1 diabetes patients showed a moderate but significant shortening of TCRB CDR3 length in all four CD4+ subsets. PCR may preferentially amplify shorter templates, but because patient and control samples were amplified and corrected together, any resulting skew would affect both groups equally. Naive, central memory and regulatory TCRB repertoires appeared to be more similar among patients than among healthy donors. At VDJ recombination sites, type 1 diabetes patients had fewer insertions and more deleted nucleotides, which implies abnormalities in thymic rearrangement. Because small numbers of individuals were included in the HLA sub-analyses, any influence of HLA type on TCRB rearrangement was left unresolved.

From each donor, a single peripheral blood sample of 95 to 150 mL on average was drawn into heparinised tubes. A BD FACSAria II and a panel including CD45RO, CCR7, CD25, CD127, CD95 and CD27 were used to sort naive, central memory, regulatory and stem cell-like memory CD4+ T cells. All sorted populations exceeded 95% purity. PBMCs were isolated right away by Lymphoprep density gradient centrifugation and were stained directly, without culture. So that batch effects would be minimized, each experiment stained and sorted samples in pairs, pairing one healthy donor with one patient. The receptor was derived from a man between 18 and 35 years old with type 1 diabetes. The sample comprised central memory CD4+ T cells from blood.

CDR3 loop: CASSVLTSGFETQYF. The DNA sequence is as follows: TGTGCCAGCAGTGTTCTCACCTCCGGGTTCGAGACCCAGTACTTC. This chain is built from TRBV2 and TRBJ2-5; no D gene can be assigned with confidence. V loses 4 bases of germline sequence and J loses 5 bases, and the interval between the two ends is 17 bases. In the germline V gene, CDR1 corresponds to SNHLY and CDR2 to FYNNEI. The CDR3, from cysteine to phenylalanine, totals 15 residues. Here the CDR3 DNA is all that survives: 45 bases in frame from base 1.